What follows are 25 T cell receptor beta chains derived from one specimen sequenced in a study of T cell responses to AZD1222 COVID-19 vaccine. Assay used: immunoSEQ multiplex PCR; TCRdb lists only in-frame clones, some missing. Of around 110,000 clones listed, roughly nine tenths are singletons. The specimen was peripheral blood, collected on day 0 of AZD1222 vaccination. Receptors originate from an adult in good health.

The chain carries TRBV28 and TRBJ2-1; 7 bases align to TRBD2. Germline values: CDR1 MDHEN, CDR2 SYDVKM. The CDR3 consists of 16 residues. The J segment lost 0 bases and the V segment lost 6 bases, leaving 8 bases of the junction unmatched. The CDR3 loop is CASSLVGRDSYNEQFF. CDR3 DNA sequence: TGTGCCAGCAGCCTGGTGGGGAGGGACTCCTACAATGAGCAGTTCTTC. The full variable domain, its missing parts supplied by reference TRBV28 and TRBJ2-1, is DVKVTQSSRYLVKRTGEKVFLECVQDMDHENMFWYRQDPGLGLRLIYFSYDVKMKEKGDIPEGYSVSREKKERFSLILESASTNQTSMYLCASSLVGRDSYNEQFFGPGTRLTVL.

This clone was picked up one time. Other DNA sequences from this sample encode an identical CDR3 as well. This chain joins TRBV6-4 and TRBJ2-1; 9 bases are shared with TRBD2. CDR1 and CDR2 from the germline V gene are MRHNA and SNTAGT. This CDR3 region has 15 residues. Germline trimming cut 0 bases from V and 4 bases from J; bases unmatched to any gene: 1. Written as DNA, the CDR3 is TGTGCCAGCAGTGACTCTAGCGGGAGTTACAATGAGCAGTTCTTC. As protein: CASSDSSGSYNEQFF.

This chain joins TRBV6-5 and TRBJ1-2, with 8 bases that match TRBD1. V was pared by 2 bases and J by 3 bases, with 2 bases of the junction left unmatched. The germline gives CDR1 MNHEY, CDR2 SVGAGI. This CDR3 region has 14 residues. DNA for the CDR3: TGTGCCAGCAGTTACACAGGGGGGGACTATGGCTACACCTTC. Residues: CASSYTGGDYGYTF.

The CDR3 here is CASSEGPTRSVEQFF. CDR3 nucleotides: TGTGCCAGCAGCGAGGGACCAACGAGATCGGTTGAGCAGTTCTTC. The rearrangement links TRBV7-9 to TRBJ2-1; either TRBD1 or TRBD2 may supply D (5 bases each). In germline, CDR1 is SEHNR, CDR2 FQNEAQ (reference sequence). The CDR3 spans 15 residues. The ends were cut back, 5 bases at V and 9 bases at J, with 20 bases in the middle.

The chain carries TRBV6-6 and TRBJ1-5; no clear D gene. The CDR3 length is 16 residues. Germline-derived CDR1 and CDR2 are MNHNY and SVGAGI (reference sequence). V gave up 3 bases and J gave up 0 bases, with 12 bases separating them. The CDR3 loop is CASSYPLADSNQPQHF. DNA of the CDR3: TGTGCCAGCAGTTATCCCCTCGCAGATAGCAATCAGCCCCAGCATTTT.

This clone has more than one count but fewer than ten. The V gene is TRBV28, the J gene TRBJ1-2, with TRBD1 identical over 9 bases. The CDR3 has 17 amino acids. Per the germline V gene, CDR1 is MDHEN and CDR2 is SYDVKM. V dropped 3 bases and J dropped 1; count of bases not matched to a gene: 9. The CDR3 DNA is TGTGCCAGCAGTTTTTTGGGGACAGGGAGCGGTAACTATGGCTACACCTTC. Its translation: CASSFLGTGSGNYGYTF.

The chain couples TRBV6-5 to TRBJ1-6; D is possibly TRBD1 (6 bases). Germline values: CDR1 MNHEY, CDR2 SVGAGI. The CDR3 covers 14 residues. V was shortened by 6 bases and J by 5 bases, with 11 bases between the two germline ends. CDR3 bases: TGTGCCAGCAGGGGGACATCTAATAATTCACCCCTCCACTTT. This codes for CASRGTSNNSPLHF.

J is TRBJ1-5 and V is TRBV24-1; D gene uncertain. This CDR3 comprises 15 residues. The germline CDR1 and CDR2 sequences are KGHDR and SFDVKD. V was trimmed by 5 bases and J by 0 bases, leaving 10 bases between them. Here the CDR3 reads CATSGPNLSNQPQHF. In DNA form, the CDR3 reads TGTGCCACCAGTGGACCGAACCTTAGCAATCAGCCCCAGCATTTT.

This clone was seen a single time. The chain recombines TRBV5-6 with TRBJ1-6; the D gene is possibly TRBD1 (5 bases). Germline V gene lookup returns CDR1 SGHDT and CDR2 YYEEEE. Trimming shortened V by 0 bases and J by 0 bases, and 10 bases separated the two germline ends. CDR3 length: 17 amino acids. CDR3 DNA: TGTGCCAGCAGCTTGGACTCACAGGCCTCCTATAATTCACCCCTCCACTTT. The encoded protein is CASSLDSQASYNSPLHF.

The genes are TRBV7-8 and TRBJ2-7; 8 positions agree with TRBD2. This CDR3 is built from 16 residues. From germline, CDR1 is SGHVS and CDR2 FQNEAQ. V dropped 1 base and J dropped 2; count of bases not matched to a gene: 7. CDR3 bases: TGTGCCAGCAGCTTAGGGAGGTCAGCGGGGGCCTACGAGCAGTACTTC. It translates to CASSLGRSAGAYEQYF. The whole variable domain, filled in from reference TRBV7-8 and TRBJ2-7, reads GAGVSQSPRYKVAKRGQDVALRCDPISGHVSLFWYQQALGQGPEFLTYFQNEAQLDKSGLPSDRFFAERPEGSVSTLKIQRTQQEDSAVYLCASSLGRSAGAYEQYFGPGTRLTVT.

The chain joins TRBV5-1 to TRBJ2-1, with 11 bases lining up with TRBD1. Trimming cost V 6 bases and J 5 bases; bases outside gene matches: 4. CDR3 length: 14 residues. CDR1 is SGHRS, CDR2 YFSETQ, per germline. The CDR3 loop reads CASTRDRGDNEQFF. CDR3 bases: TGCGCCAGCACCCGGGACAGGGGGGACAATGAGCAGTTCTTC.

The rearrangement links TRBV11-2 to TRBJ2-7, with unresolved D. The germline V gene has CDR1 SGHAT and CDR2 FQNNGV. Deletions cut 2 bases from V and 4 bases from J, with 15 bases between. The CDR3 length is 15 residues. The DNA for the CDR3 is TGTGCCAGCAGCTTATTACGCGCGTTTCAGTACGAGCAGTACTTC. It encodes CASSLLRAFQYEQYF.

This sequence joins TRBV7-2 and TRBJ2-1; no definite D call. V dropped 3 bases and J dropped 4 bases, with 22 bases sitting between them. Germline CDR1 and CDR2: SGHTA and FQGNSA. The CDR3 runs 18 residues. Here the CDR3 DNA reads TGTGCCAGCAGCTTTCTTCCCCCTAGTGCACTCTCTTACAATGAGCAGTTCTTC. This translates into CASSFLPPSALSYNEQFF.

The chain uses TRBV5-1 and TRBJ1-4; TRBD1 might be the D (5 bases). Germline V gene lookup returns CDR1 SGHRS and CDR2 YFSETQ. The CDR3 is made up of 14 amino acids. The V end lost 0 bases, the J end lost 8 bases, and 11 bases lay between the germline ends. CDR3 bases: TGCGCCAGCAGCTTGGCGTCAGGGCGGGAAAAACTGTTTTTT. Translation: CASSLASGREKLFF.

The chain joins TRBV29-1 to TRBJ2-1; the match to TRBD2 covers 9 bases. V dropped 4 bases and J dropped 0; count of bases not matched to a gene: 4. The CDR3 runs 15 residues. CDR1 and CDR2 (germline): SQVTM, ANQGSEA. Here the CDR3 reads CSVASGISSYNEQFF. In nucleotides, the CDR3 is TGCAGCGTTGCTAGCGGGATCAGCTCCTACAATGAGCAGTTCTTC.

The chain recombines TRBV5-1 with TRBJ1-2, with D possibly being TRBD1 (5 bases). The ends were cut back, 5 bases at V and 0 bases at J, with 14 bases in the middle. Germline CDR1 is SGHRS and CDR2 is YFSETQ. CDR3 size: 15 residues. CDR3 bases: TGCGCCAGCAGATTTTCGAGGGGAGCTAACTATGGCTACACCTTC. Its translation: CASRFSRGANYGYTF.

The chain links TRBV30 to TRBJ1-2; D unresolved. V lost 3 bases to trimming and J lost 5 bases, with 13 bases between them. The CDR3 has 13 residues. Germline CDR1 GTSNPN, CDR2 SVGIG (reference sequence). The CDR3 reads CAWRIPNQYGYTF. CDR3 in DNA: TGTGCCTGGAGGATCCCTAACCAGTATGGCTACACCTTC.

CDR3 in DNA: TGTGCCAGCAGTCAGCAAGCCCTTGAGCAGTTCTTC. Its translation: CASSQQALEQFF. The rearrangement uses TRBV6-2 or TRBV6-3 and TRBJ2-1; no firm D call. Germline loops: CDR1 MNHEY, CDR2 SVGEGT. The CDR3 covers 12 residues. The V end lost 5 bases, the J end lost 9 bases, and 11 bases lay between the germline ends.

The CDR3 loop reads CASGLTGMPNTIYF. CDR3 sequence (DNA): TGTGCTAGTGGTTTGACTGGGATGCCAAACACCATATATTTT. This chain uses TRBV12-5 with TRBJ1-3; D is ambiguous. Trimming removed 2 bases at V and 6 bases at J, with 11 bases between. The CDR3 sequence is 14 residues long. Germline V gene sequence: CDR1 LGHNT, CDR2 FRNRAP.

The chain carries TRBV19 and TRBJ1-1; TRBD1 agrees at 12 bases. The CDR3 runs to 14 residues. In germline, CDR1 is LNHDA, CDR2 SQIVND (reference sequence). J gave up 11 bases and V 7 bases, and 11 bases lay outside the gene matches. This chain's CDR3 is CASTPKGTGGLAFF. CDR3 bases: TGTGCCAGTACCCCCAAGGGGACAGGGGGCTTGGCTTTCTTT.

The chain recombines TRBV29-1 with TRBJ1-1, with 7 bases identical to TRBD1. Germline V CDR1 and CDR2: SQVTM, ANQGSEA. The CDR3 contains 15 residues. The V and J ends lost 7 bases and 0 bases, in that order; junction bases with no gene match: 11. The CDR3 is CSGQGTADMNTEAFF. For the CDR3, the DNA is TGCAGCGGCCAGGGGACAGCCGACATGAACACTGAAGCTTTCTTT.

This chain uses TRBV20-1 with TRBJ2-1; D may match TRBD1 or TRBD2 (5 bases each). The CDR3 contains 13 residues. V was trimmed by 3 bases and J by 2 bases, leaving 8 bases between them. The germline V gene encodes CDR1 DFQATT and CDR2 SNEGSKA (reference sequence). CDR3 loop: CSASGGPYNEQFF. The CDR3 bases are TGCAGTGCTAGTGGGGGTCCCTACAATGAGCAGTTCTTC.

The chain is built from TRBV27 and TRBJ2-1; D is ambiguous. The CDR3 is 16 residues long. Germline loops: CDR1 MNHEY, CDR2 SMNVEV (reference sequence). V lost 0 bases, J lost 7 bases, and 16 bases lay in between. This CDR3 reads CASSLSSALVGNEQFF. In nucleotides, the CDR3 is TGTGCCAGCAGTTTATCTTCGGCTTTGGTGGGAAATGAGCAGTTCTTC.

The J gene is TRBJ2-7, the V gene TRBV5-4, with a possible D match to TRBD1 (6 bases). Germline V gives CDR1 SGHNT, CDR2 YYREEE (reference sequence). The CDR3 consists of 14 residues. Trimming shortened V by 3 bases and J by 1 base, and 11 bases separated the two germline ends. CDR3 nucleotide sequence: TGTGCCAGCAGCTCCCGGGACAAGTCCTACGAGCAGTACTTC. The encoded protein is CASSSRDKSYEQYF.

This chain connects TRBV5-1 to TRBJ2-2; no definite D call. Germline V gene data show CDR1 as SGHRS and CDR2 as YFSETQ. Trimming removed 1 base from V and 7 bases from J, with 8 bases in between. CDR3 length: 13 amino acids. The CDR3 DNA is TGCGCCAGCAGCTTGACGAGAAACGGGGAGCTGTTTTTT. Translated, it gives CASSLTRNGELFF.